The clone carrying this T cell receptor (beta chain) was seen ten or more times. The antigen is unknown. The TCR beta CDR3 regions underwent amplification using RNA transcripts as the source. When the TCR CDR3 underwent first-round RT-PCR, the HTBI primer set was used. TCRdb reprocessed the multiplex PCR reads via MiXCR and lists one record per CDR3 protein. This table has hundreds of thousands of distinct CDR3 sequences, around a quarter appearing once. This sample stems from a study of T cells in Graves' hyperthyroidism and ophthalmopathy. Study conclusions and caveats: The blood repertoire included most of the expanded thyroid clonotypes above 0.001.

Germline V gene sequence: CDR1 MDHEN, CDR2 SYDVKM. V lost 4 bases to trimming and J lost 9 bases, with 16 bases between them. This CDR3 has 14 amino acids. The rearrangement uses TRBV28 and TRBJ1-5; perhaps TRBD1 as D (6 bases). Sequencing used blood. The sequence derives from a woman aged 25 to 39 with Graves' ophthalmopathy. CDR3 amino acids: CASSSTGIGWPQHF. CDR3 coding DNA: TGTGCCAGCAGTTCAACAGGGATAGGCTGGCCCCAGCATTTT.